The T cell receptor beta chain under discussion was sequenced for a study of T cells in Graves' hyperthyroidism and ophthalmopathy. Amplification yielded TCR beta CDR3 regions, with RNA transcripts as the source. The primer set for the first-round RT-PCR of the TCR CDR3 was HTBI. TCRdb processed the multiplex PCR reads anew with MiXCR; each CDR3 protein has one entry. The repertoire holds around 300,000 distinct CDR3 sequences, with about 15% as singletons. This clonotype was seen only a few times. No antigen is known for it. Hyperthyroidism had been newly diagnosed in patients aged 18 to 65, and its duration was under 2 months. Investigators excluded patients with uncontrolled infection, other autoimmune disease, pregnancy or lactation. Study outcomes and limitations: In validation, the model predicted ophthalmopathy. These predictions came a median roughly six months before onset. Ophthalmopathy cases were set apart from stable hyperthyroidism by a 13 V-J model.

This CDR3 has 16 amino acids. J lost 5 bases, V lost 5 bases, and 8 bases had no gene match. CDR1 and CDR2 from the germline V gene are LGHDT and YNNKEL (reference sequence). The sample was blood. The receptor's source is a woman between 25 and 40 years old with Graves' hyperthyroidism. This sequence joins TRBV3-1 and TRBJ2-3; TRBD2 agrees at 12 bases. Here the CDR3 reads CASSFPTSGGQDTQYF. The CDR3, as DNA: TGTGCCAGCAGCTTCCCGACTAGCGGGGGACAAGATACGCAGTATTTT.